This T cell receptor (beta chain) was observed in a study of blood T cell repertoires in COVID-19 (dated by TCRdb to 2020 to 2021). The study in broad terms: The collaborator samples originated in the United States, Italy and Spain and spanned the acute and convalescent phases of COVID-19. The material from the prospective study consisted of cDNA or gDNA derived from T cells, B-cell-depleted T cells, or PBMCs. Deeply sampled blood TCRbeta repertoires from subjects exposed to, actively infected with, or recovered from COVID-19 were included in the dataset. The repertoires were released in a freely available public database meant as a resource for research on the immune response to SARS-CoV-2. Samples were obtained from the ongoing ImmuneRACE study (first 160 participants) and from approximately 1,200 subjects provided by 6 global collaborators. The sample metadata nearly always contained a de-identified subject ID, COVID-19 status, age in years and sex. Where available, HLA class I and class II types were taken from metadata supplied by the sample provider and were not determined by assay-based typing.

This clone was observed once. Its target antigen remains unknown. The input lacks base qualities; no much larger clone sits a single base away. Whole blood was collected in K2EDTA tubes by collaborating institutions according to the institutions' own protocols. Collaborator samples were shipped for TCRbeta analysis as frozen whole blood, isolated PBMCs, or DNA extracted from either sample type. V lost 0 bases and J lost 10 bases; the stretch between them is 17 bases long. The germline V gene (reference sequence) yields SGHNT for CDR1 and YYREEE for CDR2. From its cysteine to its phenylalanine, the CDR3 spans 15 amino acids. Here the CDR3 DNA is all that survives: 45 bases in frame from base 1. The investigation overall reported the following: The quantity of clinical and demographic metadata differed by source and by participant and was supplied without curation.

TCRbeta CDR3 regions were amplified from genomic DNA by means of the immunoSEQ Assay, a bias-controlled multiplex PCR. On the authors' methods: The number of nucleated cells in each sample was estimated from the amplification of reference gene primers within the assay. To quantify the absolute abundance of each unique TCRbeta CDR3 rearrangement, sequence reads were collapsed and filtered. Productive Simpson clonality was computed per sample as the square root of Simpson's diversity index over productive rearrangements. As stored in TCRdb, this immuneACCESS dataset retains in-frame rearrangements with V and J assigned. A fraction of the clones does not appear; measured against another copy, unresolved V genes explain less than half of the discrepancy, and the remainder lacks a known reason. V, J and clone size reflect that table, while D and trimming were determined from the DNA. In this sample the table shows around 97,000 clones, approximately 80% of which occur a single time. Of the sample, 12% falls within the top ten clones.

Sequenced input: peripheral blood. This receptor was obtained from a human donor in a cohort sampled during active COVID-19. The chain is made from TRBV5-4 and TRBJ2-1; TRBD2 could be the D gene, as 6 bases match. The nucleotides are TGTGCCAGCAGCTTGGCTGGGACTCCCTTGGGGGAGCAGTTCTTC. Protein translation: CASSLAGTPLGEQFF.